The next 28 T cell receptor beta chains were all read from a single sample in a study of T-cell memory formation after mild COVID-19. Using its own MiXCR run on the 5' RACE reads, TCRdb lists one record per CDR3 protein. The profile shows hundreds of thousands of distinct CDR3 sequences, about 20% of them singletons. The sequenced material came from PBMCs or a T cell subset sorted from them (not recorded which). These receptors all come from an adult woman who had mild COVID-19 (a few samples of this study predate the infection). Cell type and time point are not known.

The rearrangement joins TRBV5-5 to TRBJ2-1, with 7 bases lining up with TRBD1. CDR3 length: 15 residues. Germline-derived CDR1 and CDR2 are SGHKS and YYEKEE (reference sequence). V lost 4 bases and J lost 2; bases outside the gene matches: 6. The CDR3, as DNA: TGTGCCAGCAGCGTCGGACAGGTAGCCTACAATGAGCAGTTCTTC. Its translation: CASSVGQVAYNEQFF.

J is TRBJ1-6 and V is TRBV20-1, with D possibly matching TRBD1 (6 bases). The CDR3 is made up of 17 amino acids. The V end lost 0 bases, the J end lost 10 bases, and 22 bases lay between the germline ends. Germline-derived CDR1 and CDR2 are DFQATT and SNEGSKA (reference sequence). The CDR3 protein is CSARDRAGDPIRSPLHF. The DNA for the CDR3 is TGCAGTGCTAGAGATCGGGCAGGGGACCCTATACGGTCACCCCTCCACTTT.

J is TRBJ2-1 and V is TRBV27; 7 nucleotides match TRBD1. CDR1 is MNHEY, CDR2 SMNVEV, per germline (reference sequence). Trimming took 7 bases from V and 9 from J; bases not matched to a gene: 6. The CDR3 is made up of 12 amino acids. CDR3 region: CASKTGWGEQFF. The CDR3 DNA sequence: TGTGCCAGCAAGACAGGGTGGGGTGAGCAGTTCTTC.

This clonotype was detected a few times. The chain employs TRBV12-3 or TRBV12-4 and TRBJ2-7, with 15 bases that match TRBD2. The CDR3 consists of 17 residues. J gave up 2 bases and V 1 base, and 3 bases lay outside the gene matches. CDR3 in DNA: TGTGCCAGCAGTTTAGGGACTAGCGGGAGGGTCACCTACGAGCAGTACTTC. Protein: CASSLGTSGRVTYEQYF.

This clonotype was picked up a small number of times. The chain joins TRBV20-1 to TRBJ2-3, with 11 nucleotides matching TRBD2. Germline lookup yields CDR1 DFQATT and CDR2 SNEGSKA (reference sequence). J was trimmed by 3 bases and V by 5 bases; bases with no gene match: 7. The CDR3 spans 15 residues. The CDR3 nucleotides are TGCAGTGCTCAAACCGGGACTAGCGGTACAGATACGCAGTATTTT. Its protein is CSAQTGTSGTDTQYF.

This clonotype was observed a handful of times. DNA of the CDR3: TGTGCCAGCTCACTCGGGACTAACTACAATGAGCAGTTCTTC. Its protein product is CASSLGTNYNEQFF. This sequence joins TRBV7-8 and TRBJ2-1, with TRBD2 matching 7 bases. Germline values: CDR1 SGHVS, CDR2 FQNEAQ. V shed 8 bases, J shed 3 bases, and the junction held 7 bases outside the gene matches. The CDR3 totals 14 residues.

This CDR3 is CASSPGASGTGPYNEQFF. For the CDR3, the DNA is TGTGCCAGCAGCCCCGGGGCTAGCGGGACCGGGCCCTACAATGAGCAGTTCTTC. This rearrangement joins TRBV11-2 to TRBJ2-1, with 9 positions matching TRBD2. Unmatched junction bases numbered 13, after V lost 5 bases and J lost 2 bases. CDR1 is SGHAT, CDR2 FQNNGV, per germline. The CDR3 length is 18 residues.

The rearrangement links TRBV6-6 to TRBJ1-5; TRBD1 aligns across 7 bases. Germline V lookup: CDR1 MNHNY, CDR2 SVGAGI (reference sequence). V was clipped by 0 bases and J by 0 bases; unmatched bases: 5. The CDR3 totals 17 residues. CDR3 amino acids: CASSYSQGTDSNQPQHF. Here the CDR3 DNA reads TGTGCCAGCAGTTACTCGCAGGGGACAGATAGCAATCAGCCCCAGCATTTT.

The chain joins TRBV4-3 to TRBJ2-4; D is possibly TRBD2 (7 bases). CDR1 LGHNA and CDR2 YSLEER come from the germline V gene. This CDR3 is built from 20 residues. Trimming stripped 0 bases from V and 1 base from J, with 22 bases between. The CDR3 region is CASSQDPGRGGEGAKNIQYF. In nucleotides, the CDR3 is TGCGCCAGCAGCCAAGACCCCGGAAGGGGGGGAGAAGGGGCCAAAAACATTCAGTACTTC.

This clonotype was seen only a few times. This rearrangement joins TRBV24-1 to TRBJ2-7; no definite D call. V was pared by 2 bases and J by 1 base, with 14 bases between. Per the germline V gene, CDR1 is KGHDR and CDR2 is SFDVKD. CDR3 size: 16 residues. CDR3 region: CATSDYLPDGSYEQYF. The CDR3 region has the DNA TGTGCCACCAGTGATTATTTACCGGACGGATCCTACGAGCAGTACTTC.

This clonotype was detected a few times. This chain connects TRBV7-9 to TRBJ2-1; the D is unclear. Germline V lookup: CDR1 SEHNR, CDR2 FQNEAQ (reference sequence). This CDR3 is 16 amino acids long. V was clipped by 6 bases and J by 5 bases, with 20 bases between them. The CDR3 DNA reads TGTGCCAGCAGAAAAGCTGGAGAAAGGGCCCACAATGAGCAGTTCTTC. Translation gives CASRKAGERAHNEQFF.

CDR3 residues: CASSVESPTSADTGELFF. The CDR3 coding sequence is TGTGCCAGCAGCGTAGAAAGTCCCACTAGCGCAGACACCGGGGAGCTGTTTTTT. The rearrangement joins TRBV9 to TRBJ2-2; 7 bases are shared with TRBD2. The junction had 11 bases not matched to a gene; V was cut back by 0 bases and J by 3 bases. Germline loops: CDR1 SGDLS, CDR2 YYNGEE. The CDR3 spans 18 residues.

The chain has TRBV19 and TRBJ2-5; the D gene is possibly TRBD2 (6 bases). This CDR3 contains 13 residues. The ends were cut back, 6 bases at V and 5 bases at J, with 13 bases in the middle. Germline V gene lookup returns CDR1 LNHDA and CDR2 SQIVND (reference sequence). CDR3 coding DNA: TGTGCCAGTAGCGAGACTAGTATGGAGACCCAGTACTTC. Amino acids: CASSETSMETQYF.

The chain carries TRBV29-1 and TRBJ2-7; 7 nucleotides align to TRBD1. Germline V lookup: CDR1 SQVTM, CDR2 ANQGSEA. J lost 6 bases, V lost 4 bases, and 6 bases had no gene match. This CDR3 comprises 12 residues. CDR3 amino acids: CSVGDRVGEQYF. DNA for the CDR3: TGCAGCGTTGGAGACAGGGTCGGCGAGCAGTACTTC.

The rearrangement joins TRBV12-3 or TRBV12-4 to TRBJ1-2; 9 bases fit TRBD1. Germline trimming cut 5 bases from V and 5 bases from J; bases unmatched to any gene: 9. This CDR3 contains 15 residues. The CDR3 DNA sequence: TGTGCCAGCAGTAACCGGGACAGGGACTTATATGGCTACACCTTC. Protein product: CASSNRDRDLYGYTF.

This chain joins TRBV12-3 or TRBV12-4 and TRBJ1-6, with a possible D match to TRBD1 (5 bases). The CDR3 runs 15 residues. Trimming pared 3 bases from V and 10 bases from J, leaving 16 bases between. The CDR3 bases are TGTGCCAGCAGTTTCCAGGGCGATATCGGGTCACCCCTCCACTTT. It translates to CASSFQGDIGSPLHF.

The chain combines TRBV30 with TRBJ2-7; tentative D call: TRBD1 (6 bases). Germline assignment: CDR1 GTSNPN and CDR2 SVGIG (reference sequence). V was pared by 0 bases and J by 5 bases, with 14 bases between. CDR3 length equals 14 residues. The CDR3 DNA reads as TGTGCCTGGAGTGTATTTACAGGGTTGGACGAGCAGTACTTC. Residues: CAWSVFTGLDEQYF.

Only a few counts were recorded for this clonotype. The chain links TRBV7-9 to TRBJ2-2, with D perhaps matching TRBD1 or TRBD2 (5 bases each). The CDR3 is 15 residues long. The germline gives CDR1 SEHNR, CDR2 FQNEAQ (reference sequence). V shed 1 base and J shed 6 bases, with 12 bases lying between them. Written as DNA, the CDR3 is TGTGCCAGCAGCTTAGGATGGGGGAAGGCCGGGGAGCTGTTTTTT. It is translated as CASSLGWGKAGELFF.

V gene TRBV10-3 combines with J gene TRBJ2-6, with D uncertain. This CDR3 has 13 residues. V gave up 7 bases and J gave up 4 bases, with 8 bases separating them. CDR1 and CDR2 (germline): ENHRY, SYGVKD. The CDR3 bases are TGTGCCATCACCCAGCCAGGGGCCAACGTCCTGACTTTC. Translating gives CAITQPGANVLTF.

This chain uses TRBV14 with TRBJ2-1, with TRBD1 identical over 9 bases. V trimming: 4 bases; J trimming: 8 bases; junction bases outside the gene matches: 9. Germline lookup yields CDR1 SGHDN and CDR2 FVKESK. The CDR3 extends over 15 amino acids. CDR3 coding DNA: TGTGCCAGCAGCCCGGACAGGGGAGGGTACGATGAGCAGTTCTTC. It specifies CASSPDRGGYDEQFF.

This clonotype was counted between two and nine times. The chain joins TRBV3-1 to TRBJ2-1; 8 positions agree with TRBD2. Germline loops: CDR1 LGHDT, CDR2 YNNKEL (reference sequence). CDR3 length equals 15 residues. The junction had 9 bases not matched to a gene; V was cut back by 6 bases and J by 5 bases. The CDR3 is CASSQAGLGHNEQFF. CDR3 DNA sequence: TGTGCCAGCAGTCAGGCGGGACTAGGTCACAATGAGCAGTTCTTC.

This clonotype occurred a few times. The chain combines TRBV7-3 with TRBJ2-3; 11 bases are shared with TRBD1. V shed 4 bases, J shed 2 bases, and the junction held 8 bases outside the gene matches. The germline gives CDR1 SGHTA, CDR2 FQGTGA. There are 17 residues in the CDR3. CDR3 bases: TGTGCCAGCAGCTCGGGACAGGGGGTCCCCTTCACAGATACGCAGTATTTT. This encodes CASSSGQGVPFTDTQYF.

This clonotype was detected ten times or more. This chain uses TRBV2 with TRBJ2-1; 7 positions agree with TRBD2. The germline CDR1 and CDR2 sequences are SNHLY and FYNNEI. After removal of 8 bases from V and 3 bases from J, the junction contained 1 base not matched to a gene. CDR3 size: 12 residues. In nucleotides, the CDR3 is TGTGCCAGCCGGGACTACTACAATGAGCAGTTCTTC. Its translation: CASRDYYNEQFF.

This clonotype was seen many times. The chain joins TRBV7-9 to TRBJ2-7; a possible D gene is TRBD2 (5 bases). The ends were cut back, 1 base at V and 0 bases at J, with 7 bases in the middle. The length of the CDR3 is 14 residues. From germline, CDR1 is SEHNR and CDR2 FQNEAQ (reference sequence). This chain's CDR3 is CASSLVGSSYEQYF. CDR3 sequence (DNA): TGTGCCAGCAGCTTAGTTGGGAGCTCCTACGAGCAGTACTTC.

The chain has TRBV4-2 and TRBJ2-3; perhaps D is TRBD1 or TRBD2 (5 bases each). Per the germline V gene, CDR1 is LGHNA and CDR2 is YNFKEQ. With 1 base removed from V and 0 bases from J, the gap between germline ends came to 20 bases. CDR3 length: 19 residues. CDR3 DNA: TGTGCCAGCAGCCAAGGGGACGGATGGACTGGTAGGAGCACAGATACGCAGTATTTT. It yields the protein CASSQGDGWTGRSTDTQYF.

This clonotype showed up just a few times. The CDR3 is CASSQLANEQFF. The CDR3 DNA follows: TGTGCCAGCAGCCAACTAGCCAATGAGCAGTTCTTC. The chain uses TRBV3-1 and TRBJ2-1; D may be TRBD2 (5 bases). The V end lost 2 bases, the J end lost 6 bases, and 5 bases lay between the germline ends. Germline V CDR1 and CDR2: LGHDT, YNNKEL (reference sequence). This CDR3 comprises 12 residues.

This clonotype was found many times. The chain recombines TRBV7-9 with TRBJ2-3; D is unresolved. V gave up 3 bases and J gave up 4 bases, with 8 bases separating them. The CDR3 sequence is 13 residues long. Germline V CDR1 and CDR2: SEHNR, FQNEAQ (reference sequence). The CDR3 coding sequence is TGTGCCAGCAGCTTTCGGACGGCAGATACGCAGTATTTT. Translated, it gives CASSFRTADTQYF. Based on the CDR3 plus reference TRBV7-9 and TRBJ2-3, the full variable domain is DTGVSQNPRHKITKRGQNVTFRCDPISEHNRLYWYRQTLGQGPEFLTYFQNEAQLEKSRLLSDRFSAERPKGSFSTLEIQRTEQGDSAMYLCASSFRTADTQYFGPGTRLTVL.

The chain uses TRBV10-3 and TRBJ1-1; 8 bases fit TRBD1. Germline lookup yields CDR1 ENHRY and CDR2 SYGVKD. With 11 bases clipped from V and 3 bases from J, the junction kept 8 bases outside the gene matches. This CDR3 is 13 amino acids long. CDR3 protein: CASETGVDTEAFF. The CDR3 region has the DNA TGTGCCTCCGAGACAGGGGTTGACACTGAAGCTTTCTTT.